The 31 T cell receptor beta chains given below trace back to one sample, sequenced in a study of CD8+CD57+ T cells in acquired aplastic anemia. The template for TCR beta VDJ and CDR3 sequence profiling was genomic DNA. Via MiXCR, TCRdb re-called the reads, giving one row per CDR3 protein. Counted here are about 160,000 distinct CDR3 sequences, around 40% occurring once; the ten biggest clones make up 0.85% to 1.3%. The sequencing input was sorted CD4+, CD8+, or CD8+CD57+ T cells (not recorded which) from PBMCs. These receptors originate from a human donor in good health.

The rearrangement uses TRBV20-1 and TRBJ2-3; 12 bases are a match to TRBD2. V shed 5 bases, J shed 5 bases, and the junction held 5 bases outside the gene matches. CDR1 is DFQATT, CDR2 SNEGSKA, per germline (reference sequence). CDR3 length equals 14 residues. The CDR3 protein is CSALLAGGRDTQYF. The DNA of the CDR3 is TGCAGTGCTTTACTAGCGGGAGGACGAGATACGCAGTATTTT.

This clonotype has a count of ten or more. The chain recombines TRBV7-3 with TRBJ1-5; D possibly corresponds to TRBD1 (5 bases). The ends were cut back, 9 bases at V and 1 base at J, with 10 bases in the middle. Germline assignment: CDR1 SGHTA and CDR2 FQGTGA. This CDR3 is built from 13 residues. The CDR3 DNA reads TGTGCCAGTTCTCCAGGGAGCAATCAGCCCCAGCATTTT. As protein: CASSPGSNQPQHF.

This clonotype is medium-sized in the sample. The chain carries TRBV15 and TRBJ2-5; no reliable D call. The germline CDR1 and CDR2 sequences are LNHNV and YYDKDF (reference sequence). Between the trimmed V and J ends, which lost 0 bases and 5 bases, there was a span of 7 bases. CDR3 size: 13 residues. CDR3 sequence reads: CATSRDLGETQYF. CDR3 bases: TGTGCCACCAGCAGAGATCTCGGCGAGACCCAGTACTTC.

Points on this clonotype: A read error is possible here, since a much larger clone lies one base away. The V call is TRBV12-3 or TRBV12-4, the J call TRBJ1-4; D is ambiguous. The length of the CDR3 is 14 residues. The germline V and J ends were trimmed by 1 base and 8 bases, with 11 bases remaining between them. The DNA for the CDR3 is TGTGCCAGCAGTTTAGGGGGAGTTGCCGAAAAACTGTTTTTT. Translation: CASSLGGVAEKLFF.

This clonotype occurred once. V gene TRBV7-4 combines with J gene TRBJ1-3; D not resolved. Trimming took off 3 bases at V and 0 bases at J, with 18 bases between the two ends. The CDR3 runs 18 residues. Germline V gene sequence: CDR1 SGHVT, CDR2 SQSDAQ. The CDR3 bases are TGTGCCAGCAGCTTGGGTGGTACACCAGCTATCTCTGGAAACACCATATATTTT. Amino acids: CASSLGGTPAISGNTIYF.

As to this clonotype: At one of its ends the junction is not consistent with the germline gene, which may arise from a read error. The chain combines TRBV10-1 with TRBJ2-1; TRBD1 matches 10 bases. This CDR3 is 17 amino acids long. CDR1 is WNHNN and CDR2 is SYGVQD in the germline V gene (reference sequence). The DNA for the CDR3 is TGCGCCAGCAGTGAGGGGACAGGGGCAAGCTCCTATAATGAGCAGTTCTTC. Translation gives CASSEGTGASSYNEQFF.

The rearrangement joins TRBV24-1 to TRBJ1-1, with no clear D. The V gene lost 10 bases and the J gene lost 1 base, with 12 bases spanning the gap. Germline-derived CDR1 and CDR2 are KGHDR and SFDVKD. CDR3 size: 13 residues. This CDR3 reads CATTSAKNTEAFF. The DNA for the CDR3 is TGTGCCACTACCAGTGCCAAGAACACTGAAGCTTTCTTT.

This clonotype was detected ten times or more. The genes are TRBV2 and TRBJ1-6; 7 bases are shared with TRBD1. This CDR3 comprises 14 residues. V gave up 7 bases and J gave up 9 bases; unmatched junction bases: 9. CDR1 and CDR2 (germline): SNHLY, FYNNEI. CDR3 loop: CASKGAGGSSPLHF. The CDR3 DNA is TGTGCCAGCAAGGGGGCTGGGGGCAGTTCACCCCTCCACTTT.

This clonotype was observed a handful of times. This sequence joins TRBV6-1 and TRBJ1-5; D gene ambiguous. V dropped 5 bases and J dropped 4 bases, with 15 bases sitting between them. This CDR3 is 15 amino acids long. The germline V gene encodes CDR1 MNHNS and CDR2 SASEGT. CDR3 protein: CASSPLDGRNQPQHF. The CDR3 DNA is TGTGCCAGCAGTCCCCTGGACGGTAGAAATCAGCCCCAGCATTTT.

The CDR3 protein is CATSLEPTDFYGYTF. The DNA for the CDR3 is TGTGCCACCAGCCTTGAACCGACAGATTTCTATGGCTACACCTTC. The rearrangement links TRBV15 to TRBJ1-2, with a possible D match to TRBD1 (5 bases). V was shortened by 5 bases and J by 4 bases, with 17 bases between the two germline ends. The CDR3 consists of 15 residues. Germline-derived CDR1 and CDR2 are LNHNV and YYDKDF (reference sequence). Using reference TRBV15 and TRBJ1-2 for the parts outside the CDR3, the full variable domain is DAMVIQNPRYQVTQFGKPVTLSCSQTLNHNVMYWYQQKSSQAPKLLFHYYDKDFNNEADTPDNFQSRRPNTSFCFLDIRSPGLGDTAMYLCATSLEPTDFYGYTFGSGTRLTVV.

This clonotype was observed at least ten times. The chain recombines TRBV10-3 with TRBJ1-6, with a possible D match to TRBD1 (5 bases). This CDR3 comprises 13 residues. V lost 6 bases, J lost 4 bases, and 7 bases lay in between. The germline V gene has CDR1 ENHRY and CDR2 SYGVKD. DNA for the CDR3: TGTGCCATCAGGGGGGGGTATAATTCACCCCTCCACTTT. Translated: CAIRGGYNSPLHF.

This clonotype occurred many times. This sequence joins TRBV20-1 and TRBJ1-2, with TRBD1 matching over 7 bases. V lost 5 bases, J lost 2 bases, and 5 bases stayed unmatched. CDR3 length equals 13 residues. Germline V CDR1 and CDR2: DFQATT, SNEGSKA (reference sequence). This CDR3 reads CSAPRTGNYGYTF. CDR3 DNA sequence: TGCAGTGCTCCCCGGACAGGAAACTATGGCTACACCTTC.

Comment on this clonotype: A read error may be the cause here, since a much bigger clone is one base away. The chain carries TRBV5-1 and TRBJ2-7; D might be TRBD2 (6 bases). Trimming removed 4 bases from V and 1 base from J, with 15 bases in between. Per germline, CDR1 SGHRS and CDR2 YFSETQ. The CDR3 runs 15 residues. The CDR3 nucleotides read TGCGCCAGCAGCCTGGAGGGAGCGCCTTCCTACGAGCAGTACTTC. Amino acids: CASSLEGAPSYEQYF.

This clonotype has only one observation. The rearrangement joins TRBV10-3 to TRBJ1-5; D might be TRBD1 (5 bases). Germline CDR1 ENHRY, CDR2 SYGVKD. There are 14 residues in the CDR3. V lost 3 bases and J lost 6, with 12 bases in between. The CDR3 here is CAISEMGEGQPQHF. CDR3 sequence (DNA): TGTGCCATCAGTGAAATGGGGGAAGGTCAGCCCCAGCATTTT.

About this clonotype itself: At one end the junction does not follow the germline gene, possibly because of a read error. The genes are TRBV6-1 and TRBJ1-3; 8 nucleotides align to TRBD1. The CDR3 is 12 amino acids. Germline assignment: CDR1 MNHNS and CDR2 SASEGT. The CDR3 sequence: CASRGPDDTIYF. The CDR3 nucleotides read TGTGCGAGCAGGGGGCCCGATGACACCATATATTTT.

Details on this clonotype: Possible read error: a much larger clone is one base away. The chain recombines TRBV10-3 with TRBJ2-6, with 7 positions matching TRBD1. The germline CDR1 and CDR2 sequences are ENHRY and SYGVKD. The CDR3 sequence is 15 residues long. This chain's CDR3 is CASSQTGAGANVLAF. CDR3 nucleotide sequence: TGTGCCAGCAGTCAAACAGGGGCTGGGGCCAACGTCCTGGCTTTC.

This clonotype was recorded at least ten times. V usage is TRBV7-3 and J usage is TRBJ2-3; D remains unclear. CDR1 is SGHTA and CDR2 is FQGTGA in the germline V gene. This CDR3 has 15 amino acids. Trimming removed 5 bases from V and 1 base from J, with 13 bases in between. This CDR3 is CASSTRPVGTDTQYF. The DNA for the CDR3 is TGTGCCAGCAGCACCAGACCTGTTGGCACAGATACGCAGTATTTT. The full variable domain, its missing parts supplied by reference TRBV7-3 and TRBJ2-3, is GAGVSQTPSNKVTEKGKYVELRCDPISGHTALYWYRQSLGQGPEFLIYFQGTGAADDSGLPNDRFFAVRPEGSVSTLKIQRTERGDSAVYLCASSTRPVGTDTQYFGPGTRLTVL.

This clonotype was found many times. CDR3 amino acids: CASSSQIAGVSEQFF. CDR3 in DNA: TGCGCCAGCAGTTCCCAGATAGCGGGAGTTTCTGAGCAGTTCTTC. The J gene is TRBJ2-1, the V gene TRBV10-1; 9 bases are a match to TRBD2. V was clipped by 5 bases and J by 9 bases; unmatched bases: 11. The germline CDR1 and CDR2 sequences are WNHNN and SYGVQD (reference sequence). The CDR3 has 15 residues.

This clonotype has only a few counts. A much larger clone lies one base from this, so it may be a read error. The chain uses TRBV14 and TRBJ1-1; D uncertain. Germline V gives CDR1 SGHDN, CDR2 FVKESK. This CDR3 region has 15 residues. CDR3 nucleotides: TGTGCCAGCAGCCAGGATTGGACGGTGAACACTGGAGCTTTCTTT. Its protein product is CASSQDWTVNTGAFF.

The chain recombines TRBV15 with TRBJ1-1; 10 bases are a match to TRBD1. The germline V gene has CDR1 LNHNV and CDR2 YYDKDF (reference sequence). Germline trimming cut 2 bases from V and 1 base from J; bases unmatched to any gene: 1. This CDR3 contains 15 residues. The CDR3 nucleotides read TGTGCCACCAGCAGAAGACAGGGGGCGAACACTGAAGCTTTCTTT. Its translation: CATSRRQGANTEAFF.

The genes are TRBV6-5 and TRBJ2-7; TRBD2 agrees at 8 bases. This CDR3 has 16 amino acids. After removal of 3 bases from V and 2 bases from J, the junction contained 9 bases not matched to a gene. Looked up from germline, CDR1 is MNHEY and CDR2 is SVGAGI. As DNA, the CDR3 is TGTGCCAGCAGTTATTTACCCGGGGGGGAGACCTACGAGCAGTACTTC. Translating gives CASSYLPGGETYEQYF.

This clonotype was counted between two and nine times. The junction does not match germline at one end; this may be a read error. This chain joins TRBV24-1 and TRBJ2-7; D possibly corresponds to TRBD2 (6 bases). CDR1 and CDR2 (germline): KGHDR, SFDVKD. The CDR3 extends over 14 amino acids. The CDR3 DNA is TGTGCCACCAGTGGCGGGGCAGGGTCCTTCGAGCAGTACTTC. Protein product: CATSGGAGSFEQYF.

This clonotype appeared many times. The DNA of the CDR3 is TGCAGTGCTAGAGAAGGCTTCTTTAGCAATCAGCCCCAGCATTTT. Residues: CSAREGFFSNQPQHF. The rearrangement links TRBV20-1 to TRBJ1-5; no definite D call. The CDR3 covers 15 residues. V lost 0 bases to trimming and J lost 0 bases, with 9 bases between them. CDR1 and CDR2 (germline): DFQATT, SNEGSKA (reference sequence).

This clonotype was seen more than once but under ten times. The chain's CDR3 is CATSPGSTDTQYF. For the CDR3, the DNA is TGTGCCACCTCTCCCGGTAGCACAGATACGCAGTATTTT. This chain uses TRBV24-1 with TRBJ2-3; D unresolved. Germline values: CDR1 KGHDR, CDR2 SFDVKD. Trimming took off 9 bases at V and 0 bases at J, with 9 bases between the two ends. This CDR3 is built from 13 residues.

The CDR3 region has the DNA TGTGCCAGCAGCTTACTTCAGGAGATGTACGAGCAGTACTTC. Encoded protein: CASSLLQEMYEQYF. The V and J genes are TRBV7-2 and TRBJ2-7; D call uncertain. The CDR3 length is 14 residues. Germline V gene data show CDR1 as SGHTA and CDR2 as FQGNSA. Trimming took off 2 bases at V and 4 bases at J, with 12 bases between the two ends.

This clonotype was seen repeatedly, ten times or more. V usage is TRBV20-1 and J usage is TRBJ1-6, with TRBD1 matching over 9 bases. This CDR3 has 15 amino acids. Trimming cost V 5 bases and J 6 bases; bases outside gene matches: 8. CDR1 is DFQATT and CDR2 is SNEGSKA in the germline V gene (reference sequence). CDR3 DNA: TGCAGTGCTGGGTTTGAGGACAGGGGTAATTCACCCCTCCACTTT. This encodes CSAGFEDRGNSPLHF.

The chain uses TRBV2 and TRBJ2-5, with D possibly being TRBD1 (6 bases). Trimming stripped 7 bases from V and 4 bases from J, with 13 bases between. The CDR3 sequence is 13 residues long. Looked up from germline, CDR1 is SNHLY and CDR2 is FYNNEI. The CDR3 region is CASIFQGSETQYF. CDR3 bases: TGTGCCAGCATTTTTCAGGGGTCAGAGACCCAGTACTTC.

The V gene is TRBV6-4, the J gene TRBJ1-6; D is unclear. Trimming pared 6 bases from V and 6 bases from J, leaving 15 bases between. The CDR3 runs to 15 residues. Germline values: CDR1 MRHNA, CDR2 SNTAGT. CDR3 in amino acids: CASSPSLARNSPLHF. In DNA form, the CDR3 reads TGTGCCAGCAGCCCCAGCCTGGCTCGTAATTCACCCCTCCACTTT.

This clonotype was observed at least ten times. The V gene is TRBV20-1, the J gene TRBJ1-2, with D perhaps matching TRBD1 (6 bases). There are 16 residues in the CDR3. In germline, CDR1 is DFQATT, CDR2 SNEGSKA (reference sequence). V lost 5 bases, J lost 5 bases, and 24 bases lay in between. CDR3 protein: CSADSDRPTNIYGYTF. As DNA, the CDR3 is TGCAGTGCTGACTCCGACAGGCCAACGAACATTTATGGCTACACCTTC.

This chain links TRBV24-1 with TRBJ2-3, with 10 bases aligning to TRBD2. Germline trimming cut 3 bases from V and 3 bases from J; bases unmatched to any gene: 2. Looked up from germline, CDR1 is KGHDR and CDR2 is SFDVKD. This CDR3 is 15 amino acids long. The CDR3 region is CATSDQRGGTDTQYF. Here the CDR3 DNA reads TGTGCCACCAGTGATCAGCGGGGGGGGACAGATACGCAGTATTTT.

Written as DNA, the CDR3 is TGTGCCAGCTCACCGACTAGCGGGGCAGATACGCAGTATTTT. It is translated as CASSPTSGADTQYF. This chain links TRBV18 with TRBJ2-3; 11 nucleotides agree with TRBD2. The V gene end was trimmed by 3 bases and the J gene end by 4 bases; junction bases not matched to a gene: 0. The CDR3 length is 14 residues. The germline CDR1 and CDR2 sequences are KGHSH and LQKENI.